This TCR beta chain was sequenced in a study of glioma-infiltrating T cells. Study as a whole: Glioma patients had dexamethasone for six or fewer days before surgery. Target coverage was about 4.5- to 11-fold for roughly one million blood T cells.

The V end lost 7 bases, the J end lost 3 bases, and 13 bases lay between the germline ends. This CDR3 contains 13 residues. CDR1 is SGHVS and CDR2 is FQNEAQ in the germline V gene. TCR alpha and beta CDR3 regions were amplified from RNA using iRepertoire nested multiplex PCR. MiXCR, applied by TCRdb to the multiplex PCR reads, yields one record per CDR3 protein. The sample contains a few hundred thousand distinct CDR3 sequences, around 45% of which appear only once. This clonotype was found many times. The antigen is undetermined. Notes on the study in general: Tissue-blood divergence was below expectation in non-neoplastic patients, above in gliomas.

This rearrangement joins TRBV7-8 to TRBJ2-7, with D uncertain. Sequencing was carried out using glioma tissue, nonneoplastic brain tissue, or PBMCs (not recorded which). This sequence originates from a human donor with low-grade glioma or glioblastoma, undergoing nonglioma brain surgery, or in good health (not recorded which). The CDR3 reads CASTQTTVYEQYF. Here the CDR3 DNA reads TGTGCCAGCACTCAGACGACTGTCTACGAGCAGTACTTC.